What follows describes a single T cell receptor beta chain. Its matching antigen is unknown. CDR1 GTSNPN and CDR2 SVGIG come from the germline V gene (reference sequence). The CDR3 is made up of 15 amino acids. The J segment lost 1 base and the V segment lost 1 base, leaving 5 bases of the junction unmatched. TCRdb's table, derived via immunoSEQ multiplex PCR, lists solely in-frame clones and lacks some. The profile covers around 300,000 clones, with around 85% appearing a single time and over 0.95% taken by the ten largest. The validation cohort, a group of over a hundred subjects, included the donors and was separate from the approximately 670-subject first cohort. This sample was taken from a study of cytomegalovirus exposure and HLA in healthy donors. Study-wide context: The 120 or so validation repertoires, a later analysis reported, used the same platform as the roughly 610 first-cohort repertoires. Study-wide points: Clusters of TCRs from the first cohort tended to co-occur in the 95 to 150 validation repertoires (as a later analysis found). It was confirmed in vitro that a few of the CMV-associated chains were specific for CMV antigens.

The sample taken for sequencing was PBMCs. The sequence was obtained from a woman in her late teens or twenties in good health and CMV-seronegative. The chain recombines TRBV30 with TRBJ2-3; 7 bases agree with TRBD2. The CDR3 sequence is CAWSALAVGTDTQYF. CDR3 DNA: TGTGCCTGGAGTGCCCTAGCGGTAGGCACAGATACGCAGTATTTT. Filled out from reference TRBV30 and TRBJ2-3, the complete variable domain reads SQTIHQWPATLVQPVGSPLSLECTVEGTSNPNLYWYRQAAGRGLQLLFYSVGIGQISSEVPQNLSASRPQDRQFILSSKKLLLSDSGFYLCAWSALAVGTDTQYFGPGTRLTVL.